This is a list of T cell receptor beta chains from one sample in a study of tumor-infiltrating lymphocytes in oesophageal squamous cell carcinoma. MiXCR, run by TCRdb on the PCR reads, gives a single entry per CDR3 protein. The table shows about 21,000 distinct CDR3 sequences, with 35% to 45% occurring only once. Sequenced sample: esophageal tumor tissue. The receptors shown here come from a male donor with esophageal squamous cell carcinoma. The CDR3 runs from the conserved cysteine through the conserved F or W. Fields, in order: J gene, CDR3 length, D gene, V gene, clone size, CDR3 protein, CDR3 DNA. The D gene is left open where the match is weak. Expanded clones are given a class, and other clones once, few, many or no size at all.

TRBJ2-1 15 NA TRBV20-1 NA CSARDHNRPEREQFF TGCAGTGCTAGAGATCATAACAGGCCGGAACGCGAGCAGTTCTTC
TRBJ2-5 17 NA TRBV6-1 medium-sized CASSASTHNSGMETQYF TGTGCCAGCAGTGCTTCTACTCATAACAGTGGTATGGAGACCCAGTACTTC
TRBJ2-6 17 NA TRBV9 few CASSPPGFSSGANVLTF TGTGCCAGCAGCCCCCCGGGATTCAGCTCTGGGGCCAACGTCCTGACTTTC
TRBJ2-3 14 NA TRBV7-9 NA CASSFGGITYEQNF TGTGCCAGCAGCTTTGGGGGAATAACCTACGAGCAGAATTTT
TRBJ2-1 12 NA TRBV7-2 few CASSPYGSEQFF TGTGCCAGCAGCCCATACGGCAGTGAGCAGTTCTTC
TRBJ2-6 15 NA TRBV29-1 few CSVNRQDSGANVLTF TGCAGCGTCAACAGACAGGACTCTGGGGCCAACGTCCTGACTTTC
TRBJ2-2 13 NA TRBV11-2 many CASNRANTGELFF TGTGCCAGTAACAGGGCGAACACCGGGGAGCTGTTTTTT
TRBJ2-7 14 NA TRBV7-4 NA CASSGTVGGNEQYF TGTGCCAGCAGCGGGACTGTTGGCGGAAACGAGCAGTACTTC
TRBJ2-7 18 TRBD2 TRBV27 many CASSQLPGLAGRPYEQYF TGTGCCAGCAGTCAACTACCTGGACTAGCGGGCCGCCCCTACGAGCAGTACTTC
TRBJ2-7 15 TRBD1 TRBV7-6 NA CASSTGQGDYNEQYF TGTGCCAGCAGCACGGGACAGGGGGACTACAATGAGCAGTACTTC
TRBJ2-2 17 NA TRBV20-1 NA CSAREASRGALTGELFF TGCAGTGCTAGAGAGGCAAGCAGGGGGGCCCTCACCGGGGAGCTGTTTTTT
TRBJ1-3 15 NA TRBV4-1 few CASSPGGAIRNTIYF TGCGCCAGCAGCCCTGGGGGGGCCATAAGGAACACCATATATTTT
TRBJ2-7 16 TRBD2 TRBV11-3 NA CASSPYSGGAYNEQYF TGTGCCAGCAGCCCTTATAGCGGGGGGGCCTACAATGAGCAGTACTTC
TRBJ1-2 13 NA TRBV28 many CASSVQGYYGYTF TGTGCCAGCAGTGTACAGGGTTACTATGGCTACACCTTC
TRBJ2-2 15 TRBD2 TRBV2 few CASSELAGNTGELFF TGTGCCAGCAGTGAGTTAGCGGGAAACACCGGGGAGCTGTTTTTT
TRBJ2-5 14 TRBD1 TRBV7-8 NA CASSRTGAGETQYF TGTGCCAGCAGCCGAACAGGGGCAGGAGAGACCCAGTACTTC
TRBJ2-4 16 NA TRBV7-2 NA CASSLGPTRNKNIQYF TGTGCCAGCAGCTTAGGCCCGACTAGAAATAAAAACATTCAGTACTTC
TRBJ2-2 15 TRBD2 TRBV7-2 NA CASSRLLAITGELFF TGTGCCAGCAGCCGCCTACTAGCGATCACCGGGGAGCTGTTTTTT
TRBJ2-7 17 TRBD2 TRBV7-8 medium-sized CASSFRAGRGRSYEQYF TGTGCCAGCAGCTTTCGAGCGGGGCGGGGACGCTCCTACGAGCAGTACTTC
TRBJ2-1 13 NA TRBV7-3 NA CASSPPGGNEQFF TGTGCCAGCAGCCCCCCCGGGGGCAATGAGCAGTTCTTC
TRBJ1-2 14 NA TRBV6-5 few CASSARWRDYGYTF TGTGCCAGCAGTGCTCGGTGGAGGGACTATGGCTACACCTTC
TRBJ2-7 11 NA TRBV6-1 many CATLLAYEQYF TGTGCCACCTTATTAGCCTACGAGCAGTACTTC
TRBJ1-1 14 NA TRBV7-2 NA CASSFMAGPKEAFF TGTGCCAGCAGCTTTATGGCAGGCCCAAAAGAAGCTTTCTTT
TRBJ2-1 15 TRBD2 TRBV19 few CASSVAGGIYNEQFF TGTGCCAGTAGTGTAGCGGGAGGGATATACAATGAGCAGTTCTTC
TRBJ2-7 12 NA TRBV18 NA CASSPEVGEQYF TGTGCCAGCTCACCAGAGGTAGGGGAGCAGTACTTC
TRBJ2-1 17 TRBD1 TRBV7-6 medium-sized CASSLVSGQGPYNEQFF TGTGCCAGCAGCTTAGTTTCGGGACAGGGACCCTACAATGAGCAGTTCTTC